The T cell receptor (beta chain) under discussion was sequenced for a study of shared clonotypes between healthy human individuals. The study's findings and limits: With few donors, the genetic and exposure-history diversity represented was limited.

About this clone itself: Its specificity is not known.

V dropped 1 base and J dropped 8 bases, with 15 bases sitting between them. The CDR3 sequence is 15 residues long. CDR1 and CDR2 from the germline V gene are SGHNT and YYREEE (reference sequence). Once extracted for a subset, genomic DNA was divided evenly among several immunoSEQ plates. Sequenced by immunoSEQ multiplex PCR; TCRdb stores in-frame clones only, minus some. Of hundreds of thousands of clones in the sample, approximately 71% were seen once. The gene calls are TRBV5-4 and TRBJ1-4; D call uncertain. This clonotype was obtained from a woman between 40 and 50 years old in good health. Some clones in this sample may be carry-over from other donors' samples. The sample taken for sequencing was PBMCs. CDR3 protein: CASSLLVEGGEKLFF. The DNA of the CDR3 is TGTGCCAGCAGCTTGTTGGTGGAGGGAGGGGAAAAACTGTTTTTT. The full variable domain, completed using reference TRBV5-4 and TRBJ1-4, is ETGVTQSPTHLIKTRGQQVTLRCSSQSGHNTVSWYQQALGQGPQFIFQYYREEENGRGNFPPRFSGLQFPNYSSELNVNALELDDSALYLCASSLLVEGGEKLFFGSGTQLSVL.